Sequencing of this T cell receptor beta chain was carried out in a study of shared clonotypes between healthy human individuals. From CD4+ cells came CD45RA+ naive and CD45RA-negative memory subsets. Here immunoSEQ multiplex PCR was the method, and the copy in TCRdb shows in-frame clones only, minus some. The sample shows about 2.4 million clones, 90% to 95% of them seen only once. Germline loops: CDR1 SGHVS, CDR2 FQNEAQ. V was cut by 1 base and J by 3 bases, with 13 bases left in between. The CDR3 covers 15 residues. The sequenced sample was naive CD4+ T cells sorted from blood. Specified subset: CD45RA+ positively selected. The chain carries TRBV7-8 and TRBJ2-7; perhaps TRBD1 as D (7 bases). This clonotype was obtained from a man in his late teens or twenties in good health. The CDR3 DNA reads as TGTGCCAGCAGCTTAGAGCAGGGGGGAATCTACGAGCAGTACTTC. Its translation is CASSLEQGGIYEQYF.